Below are 30 T cell receptor beta chains sequenced from a single sample in a study of T cell repertoires in cytomegalovirus infection (dated by TCRdb to the late 2010s). TCRdb records Illumina HiSeq 1500 as the sequencer. TCRdb reanalyzed the raw reads on its own, using fastp at Q25 for trimming and MiXCR for clone calling, and kept in-frame beta chains. Entries that share a CDR3 protein sequence are merged under the most common genes and DNA. The sample table lists 150,000 or so distinct CDR3 sequences, about 6% of them with a count of one. In total, the top ten clones hold about a sixth of the sample. Specimen: PBMCs. The receptor set was obtained from a human donor in good health (CMV status not recorded). Some clones in this sample may be carry-over from other donors' samples.

A word on this clonotype: One end of the junction does not line up with germline, which may come from a read error. V usage is TRBV19 and J usage is TRBJ1-1; D is perhaps TRBD1 (5 bases). The V gene's germline CDR1 is LNHDA and CDR2 SQIVND (reference sequence). This CDR3 has 15 amino acids. The chain's CDR3 is CSSSTPGAPNTEALF. The CDR3 DNA reads as TGTTCCAGTAGTACCCCCGGGGCACCAAACACTGAAGCTTTATTT. The variable domain in full, with the rest retrieved from reference TRBV19 and TRBJ1-1, is DGGITQSPKYLFRKEGQNVTLSCEQNLNHDAMYWYRQDPGQGLRLIYYSQIVNDFQKGDIAEGYSVSREKKESFPLTVTSAQKNPTAFYLCSSSTPGAPNTEALFGQGTRLTVV.

In this sample, this clonotype turned up many times. The chain combines TRBV7-9 with TRBJ2-1; 11 bases are a match to TRBD1. The J segment lost 7 bases and the V segment lost 5 bases, leaving 7 bases of the junction unmatched. The CDR3 is made up of 15 amino acids. The germline V gene has CDR1 SEHNR and CDR2 FQNEAQ (reference sequence). Here the CDR3 reads CASSPRDRGYNEQFF. The CDR3 DNA reads as TGTGCCAGCAGCCCGAGGGACAGGGGGTATAATGAGCAGTTCTTC.

V is TRBV5-5 and J is TRBJ1-1, with D tentatively TRBD1 (5 bases). Germline-derived CDR1 and CDR2 are SGHKS and YYEKEE (reference sequence). V was pared by 4 bases and J by 7 bases, with 17 bases between. The CDR3 totals 14 residues. The CDR3 DNA reads TGTGCCAGCAGCCCGGCCCCCCACAGGAATGAAGCTTTCTTT. It translates to CASSPAPHRNEAFF.

This clonotype was recorded at least ten times. The chain is built from TRBV7-9 and TRBJ2-7, with 7 bases lining up with TRBD1. In germline, CDR1 is SEHNR, CDR2 FQNEAQ (reference sequence). The CDR3 runs 14 residues. J lost 4 bases, V lost 2 bases, and 5 bases had no gene match. Here the CDR3 reads CASSLTGTAYEQYF. The DNA of the CDR3 is TGTGCCAGCAGCTTAACCGGGACAGCTTACGAGCAGTACTTC.

The chain employs TRBV7-3 and TRBJ2-1; weak D call: TRBD2 (6 bases). Per germline, CDR1 SGHTA and CDR2 FQGTGA. The V and J ends lost 5 bases and 2 bases respectively, with 13 bases between them. The CDR3 sequence is 15 residues long. CDR3 coding DNA: TGTGCCAGCAGCCCCACCCCGGGGGCCTACAATGAGCAGTTCTTC. As protein: CASSPTPGAYNEQFF.

Remarks on this clonotype: One end of the junction fails to match germline, which may point to a read error. The rearrangement joins TRBV19 to TRBJ1-1, with a weak D call TRBD1 (5 bases). Germline V lookup: CDR1 LNHDA, CDR2 SQIVND (reference sequence). The CDR3 sequence is 13 residues long. Written as DNA, the CDR3 is TGTGCCAGTAGTATTCAGGGTTTGACTGGAGCTTTCTTT. Residues: CASSIQGLTGAFF.

This clonotype was seen repeatedly, ten times or more. The V call is TRBV20-1, the J call TRBJ2-3, with 9 bases lining up with TRBD2. J lost 5 bases, V lost 8 bases, and 8 bases had no gene match. Looked up from germline, CDR1 is DFQATT and CDR2 is SNEGSKA (reference sequence). The CDR3 is 13 residues long. The CDR3 DNA is TGCAGTCAGGAGCGGGGGGATGGAGATACGCAGTATTTT. It codes for CSQERGDGDTQYF.

This clonotype was detected many times. The chain is built from TRBV7-2 and TRBJ1-4, with D possibly matching TRBD1 (5 bases). Germline V gene sequence: CDR1 SGHTA, CDR2 FQGNSA. The CDR3 is 14 amino acids. The germline V and J ends were trimmed by 6 bases and 8 bases, with 16 bases remaining between them. CDR3 in amino acids: CASSSTGEIEKLFF. CDR3 nucleotide sequence: TGTGCCAGCAGTTCAACAGGCGAAATAGAAAAACTGTTTTTT. Looking up the rest from reference TRBV7-2 and TRBJ1-4 gives the full variable domain: GAGVSQSPSNKVTEKGKDVELRCDPISGHTALYWYRQSLGQGLEFLIYFQGNSAPDKSGLPSDRFSAERTGGSVSTLTIQRTQQEDSAVYLCASSSTGEIEKLFFGSGTQLSVL.

This clonotype was seen at least ten times. The chain is built from TRBV10-3 and TRBJ2-3; D is tentatively TRBD1 or TRBD2 (5 bases each). The germline gives CDR1 ENHRY, CDR2 SYGVKD. The length of the CDR3 is 13 residues. V was pared by 10 bases and J by 4 bases, with 15 bases between. CDR3 DNA sequence: TGTGCCAACCGGGACGTAGCCTCAGATACGCAGTATTTT. Protein sequence: CANRDVASDTQYF.

There are many counts of this clonotype. The V gene is TRBV19, the J gene TRBJ1-1, with 7 positions matching TRBD1. The J segment lost 5 bases and the V segment lost 1 base, leaving 4 bases of the junction unmatched. The CDR3 has 14 residues. Germline V gene sequence: CDR1 LNHDA, CDR2 SQIVND (reference sequence). For the CDR3, the DNA is TGTGCCAGTAGTATAGTGGGCAGGGGGACTGAAGCTTTCTTT. Translating it yields CASSIVGRGTEAFF.

This clonotype was picked up a small number of times. The V call is TRBV7-2, the J call TRBJ1-5, with D possibly TRBD1 on 5 matching bases. V lost 1 base, J lost 0 bases, and 10 bases lay in between. Germline CDR1 and CDR2: SGHTA and FQGNSA. This CDR3 has 16 amino acids. The CDR3 protein is CASSLGTRDSNQPQHF. Here the CDR3 DNA reads TGTGCCAGCAGCTTAGGGACACGCGATAGCAATCAGCCCCAGCATTTT.

This clonotype was seen at least ten times. The V gene is TRBV7-2, the J gene TRBJ2-5; TRBD1 matches at 7 bases. The junction had 0 bases not matched to a gene; V was cut back by 0 bases and J by 5 bases. This CDR3 region has 13 residues. Per the germline V gene, CDR1 is SGHTA and CDR2 is FQGNSA. CDR3 coding DNA: TGTGCCAGCAGCTTAGCCAGGGGGGAGACCCAGTACTTC. It yields the protein CASSLARGETQYF.

This clonotype has a count of ten or more. The V gene is TRBV7-2, the J gene TRBJ1-6; tentatively, D is TRBD1 (5 bases). The germline V gene has CDR1 SGHTA and CDR2 FQGNSA. Trimming took off 3 bases at V and 10 bases at J, with 16 bases between the two ends. The CDR3 totals 15 residues. The CDR3, as DNA: TGTGCCAGCAGCTTGAAGGGGATCGAATTCTCACCCCTCCACTTT. Its translation: CASSLKGIEFSPLHF.

This clonotype has only a few counts. V and J are TRBV20-1 and TRBJ1-2; no firm D call. Per germline, CDR1 DFQATT and CDR2 SNEGSKA (reference sequence). The germline V and J ends were trimmed by 5 bases and 7 bases, with 17 bases remaining between them. There are 13 residues in the CDR3. Here the CDR3 reads CSASETISGGYTF. The CDR3 coding sequence is TGCAGTGCTTCGGAGACTATTTCGGGTGGCTACACCTTC.

For this clonotype: A read error may explain this, as a much larger clone is one base away. The chain is built from TRBV13 and TRBJ1-3; D unresolved. This CDR3 spans 11 amino acids. Germline lookup yields CDR1 PRHDT and CDR2 FYEKMQ (reference sequence). CDR3 sequence (DNA): TGTGCCAGCAGCTTAACAAACACCATACATTTT. Translation: CASSLTNTIHF.

This clonotype was picked up many times. The chain carries TRBV28 and TRBJ1-4, with TRBD1 as a possible D gene (6 bases). CDR3 size: 14 residues. Deletions cut 5 bases from V and 7 bases from J, with 14 bases between. Germline CDR1 is MDHEN and CDR2 is SYDVKM. The DNA for the CDR3 is TGTGCCAGCAGTGGGACATCTAGAAGTGAAAAACTGTTTTTT. This codes for CASSGTSRSEKLFF.

This clonotype was recorded at least ten times. One end of the junction fails to match germline, which may point to a read error. The rearrangement links TRBV7-3 to TRBJ2-1; 11 positions match TRBD2. The CDR3 extends over 15 amino acids. The V gene's germline CDR1 is SGHTA and CDR2 FQGTGA. Written as DNA, the CDR3 is TGTGCCAGCAGCGCCTCACCCCTTCTAGCGGGGGGTATGGTCTTC. Translated: CASSASPLLAGGMVF.

The CDR3 region is CASSYSHLNTEAFF. The CDR3 region has the DNA TGTGCCAGCTCATACAGTCATTTGAACACTGAAGCTTTCTTT. The genes are TRBV18 and TRBJ1-1; D not resolved. From germline, CDR1 is KGHSH and CDR2 LQKENI. V lost 5 bases to trimming and J lost 0 bases, with 10 bases between them. The CDR3 is 14 residues long.

J is TRBJ2-5 and V is TRBV6-8, with D perhaps TRBD2 (7 bases). The CDR3 runs 14 residues. Germline V gives CDR1 MNHGY, CDR2 SAAAGT. Trimming stripped 2 bases from V and 7 bases from J, with 14 bases between. The CDR3, as DNA: TGTGCCAGCAGTTACGGGGGGGGCCAGGCGACCCAGTACTTC. Translation: CASSYGGGQATQYF.

This clonotype was seen repeatedly, ten times or more. This chain connects TRBV12-5 to TRBJ2-5; unclear D gene. V was clipped by 7 bases and J by 4 bases, with 22 bases between them. The CDR3 consists of 16 residues. Germline V lookup: CDR1 LGHNT, CDR2 FRNRAP. Written as DNA, the CDR3 is TGTGCTAGTGTTCCTCCCCGGAACCCTTTAAGAGAGACCCAGTACTTC. Its protein product is CASVPPRNPLRETQYF. The complete variable domain, with remaining parts taken from reference TRBV12-5 and TRBJ2-5, reads DARVTQTPRHKVTEMGQEVTMRCQPILGHNTVFWYRQTMMQGLELLAYFRNRAPLDDSGMPKDRFSAEMPDATLATLKIQPSEPRDSAVYFCASVPPRNPLRETQYFGPGTRLLVL.

This clonotype was found a few times. The rearrangement uses TRBV10-3 and TRBJ1-3; D is unresolved. V was pared by 4 bases and J by 4 bases, with 14 bases between. Germline loops: CDR1 ENHRY, CDR2 SYGVKD. This CDR3 contains 15 residues. CDR3 sequence reads: CAISGGHLGGNTIYF. In DNA form, the CDR3 reads TGTGCCATCAGTGGCGGCCACCTTGGAGGAAACACCATATATTTT.

This clonotype was counted ten times or more. The chain joins TRBV7-2 to TRBJ2-3; tentative D call: TRBD1 (6 bases). Germline CDR1 SGHTA, CDR2 FQGNSA. The CDR3 is 14 residues long. Trimming left V 8 bases short and J 2 bases short, with 14 bases between. CDR3 sequence (DNA): TGTGCCAGCGGTCGGACAGTGGCCACAGATACGCAGTATTTT. Translated, it gives CASGRTVATDTQYF.

This clonotype was counted ten times or more. This chain connects TRBV7-2 to TRBJ2-5, with 7 bases lining up with TRBD1. CDR1 and CDR2 (germline): SGHTA, FQGNSA. The CDR3 consists of 14 residues. V lost 1 base and J lost 1; bases outside the gene matches: 0. The CDR3 reads CASSLDRGQETQYF. CDR3 in DNA: TGTGCCAGCAGCTTAGACAGGGGCCAAGAGACCCAGTACTTC.

This clonotype came up many times. The V and J genes are TRBV7-3 and TRBJ2-1; 9 nucleotides line up with TRBD2. The germline V gene has CDR1 SGHTA and CDR2 FQGTGA. This CDR3 contains 16 residues. V lost 5 bases to trimming and J lost 1 base; unmatched junction nucleotides: 6. The CDR3 nucleotides are TGTGCCAGCAGCCTAAGCGGGGGGACTTCCTACAATGAGCAGTTCTTC. Protein product: CASSLSGGTSYNEQFF.

This clonotype was recorded many times. This chain uses TRBV10-3 with TRBJ1-2; 8 bases are a match to TRBD1. This CDR3 contains 13 residues. J gave up 6 bases and V 0 bases, and 0 bases lay outside the gene matches. Germline V lookup: CDR1 ENHRY, CDR2 SYGVKD. The CDR3 nucleotides are TGTGCCATCAGTGAGTCACAGGGGGATGGCTACACCTTC. Translated, it gives CAISESQGDGYTF.

This clonotype has a count of ten or more. At one boundary the junction diverges from the germline segment, which might be a read error. This chain joins TRBV5-1 and TRBJ2-2, with 12 bases matching TRBD2. From germline, CDR1 is SGHRS and CDR2 YFSETQ. This CDR3 has 16 residues. DNA of the CDR3: TGCGCCAGCAGCCGGACTAGCGGGGCCAACAGCGGGGAGCTGTTTTTT. Its protein is CASSRTSGANSGELFF. The full variable domain, in which reference TRBV5-1 and TRBJ2-2 provide the parts outside the CDR3, is KAGVTQTPRYLIKTRGQQVTLSCSPISGHRSVSWYQQTPGQGLQFLFEYFSETQRNKGNFPGRFSGRQFSNSRSEMNVSTLELGDSALYLCASSRTSGANSGELFFGEGSRLTVL.

CDR3 sequence (DNA): TGTGCCAGCAGTTTGGCAGGGATCAATCAGCCCCAGCATTTT. It yields the protein CASSLAGINQPQHF. V usage is TRBV12-3 or TRBV12-4 and J usage is TRBJ1-5, with D possibly TRBD1 on 5 matching bases. This CDR3 region has 14 residues. The V end was cut by 3 bases, the J end by 3 bases, with 9 bases between.

The chain carries TRBV29-1 and TRBJ2-5; D is ambiguous. The germline V gene has CDR1 SQVTM and CDR2 ANQGSEA. The CDR3 contains 12 residues. V lost 2 bases and J 2 bases, leaving 6 bases between the germline ends. CDR3 coding DNA: TGCAGCGTTGAAAGGCAGCAAGAGACCCAGTACTTC. Its protein is CSVERQQETQYF. The whole variable domain, remainder taken from reference TRBV29-1 and TRBJ2-5, is SAVISQKPSRDICQRGTSLTIQCQVDSQVTMMFWYRQQPGQSLTLIATANQGSEATYESGFVIDKFPISRPNLTFSTLTVSNMSPEDSSIYLCSVERQQETQYFGPGTRLLVL.

This clonotype was seen at least ten times. This chain links TRBV7-2 with TRBJ2-5, with TRBD1 matching 7 bases. The length of the CDR3 is 14 residues. CDR1 is SGHTA and CDR2 is FQGNSA in the germline V gene. DNA for the CDR3: TGTGCTACCGCCGGGACAGTGCCTCCAGAGACCCAGTACTTC. It translates to CATAGTVPPETQYF.

This clonotype was seen ten or more times. The chain carries TRBV7-2 and TRBJ2-5; 8 bases match TRBD1. Germline V gives CDR1 SGHTA, CDR2 FQGNSA. The CDR3 covers 16 residues. V lost 5 bases to trimming and J lost 5 bases; unmatched junction nucleotides: 13. The CDR3 loop reads CASSRQGSIPEETQYF. Written as DNA, the CDR3 is TGTGCCAGCAGCAGACAGGGGTCGATACCGGAGGAGACCCAGTACTTC.